One sample yielded the 29 T cell receptor beta chains listed below, sequenced in a study of blood T cell repertoires in COVID-19. Method: immunoSEQ multiplex PCR; TCRdb's copy keeps in-frame clones and lacks some. The sample lists roughly 260,000 clones, roughly 84% seen once, with over 3% in the top ten. The sequencing input was peripheral blood. The origin of the receptors is a woman aged 40 to 50 with active or convalescent COVID-19.

V usage is TRBV25-1 and J usage is TRBJ1-1; perhaps TRBD1 as D (6 bases). The V gene's germline CDR1 is MGHDK and CDR2 SYGVNS. V was pared by 1 base and J by 6 bases, with 15 bases between. This CDR3 region has 15 residues. DNA for the CDR3: TGTGCCAGCAGTGAATTTCCAGGGGTTCGCTCTGAAGCTTTCTTT. This translates into CASSEFPGVRSEAFF.

This chain links TRBV14 with TRBJ2-7, with D possibly matching TRBD1 (6 bases). V gave up 4 bases and J gave up 2 bases, with 9 bases separating them. The CDR3 totals 13 residues. From germline, CDR1 is SGHDN and CDR2 FVKESK. CDR3 region: CASSPWTAYEQYF. The CDR3 DNA sequence: TGTGCCAGCAGCCCCTGGACAGCCTACGAGCAGTACTTC. Filled out from reference TRBV14 and TRBJ2-7, the complete variable domain reads EAGVTQFPSHSVIEKGQTVTLRCDPISGHDNLYWYRRVMGKEIKFLLHFVKESKQDESGMPNNRFLAERTGGTYSTLKVQPAELEDSGVYFCASSPWTAYEQYFGPGTRLTVT.

The CDR3 is CASSTGMQPQHF. In DNA form, the CDR3 reads TGTGCCAGCAGCACAGGGATGCAGCCCCAGCATTTT. This chain uses TRBV7-9 with TRBJ1-5; tentative D call: TRBD1 (6 bases). V was cut by 5 bases and J by 7 bases, with 9 bases left in between. Germline assignment: CDR1 SEHNR and CDR2 FQNEAQ (reference sequence). The CDR3 is made up of 12 amino acids.

J is TRBJ1-1 and V is TRBV19, with 9 nucleotides matching TRBD1. Trimming took 8 bases from V and 14 from J; bases not matched to a gene: 6. Looked up from germline, CDR1 is LNHDA and CDR2 is SQIVND (reference sequence). CDR3 length equals 10 residues. The CDR3: CASHRDRVFF. The CDR3 DNA sequence: TGTGCCAGTCACCGGGACAGGGTCTTCTTT.

This sequence joins TRBV5-1 and TRBJ1-5; TRBD1 matches at 7 bases. V gave up 4 bases and J gave up 3 bases; unmatched junction bases: 19. This CDR3 is 19 amino acids long. Germline V gene data show CDR1 as SGHRS and CDR2 as YFSETQ. CDR3: CASSLAGYRGRTDNQPQHF. CDR3 sequence (DNA): TGCGCCAGCAGCCTGGCAGGGTACAGGGGTCGCACAGACAATCAGCCCCAGCATTTT.

This rearrangement joins TRBV18 to TRBJ1-1; possibly TRBD1 for D (5 bases). Germline CDR1 reads KGHSH; CDR2 reads LQKENI. Trimming shortened V by 6 bases and J by 1 base, and 9 bases separated the two germline ends. The CDR3 is made up of 13 amino acids. The DNA of the CDR3 is TGTGCCAGCTCCCGGGGGGAGAACACTGAAGCTTTCTTT. Translating it yields CASSRGENTEAFF.

This sequence joins TRBV9 and TRBJ1-4, with a weak D call TRBD1 (6 bases). The V gene's germline CDR1 is SGDLS and CDR2 YYNGEE. V was shortened by 4 bases and J by 8 bases, with 18 bases between the two germline ends. This CDR3 comprises 15 residues. The CDR3 loop is CASSPGGDTREKLFF. In DNA form, the CDR3 reads TGTGCCAGCAGCCCGGGGGGGGACACGAGGGAAAAACTGTTTTTT.

This chain joins TRBV19 and TRBJ2-5; 11 bases are shared with TRBD1. Germline-derived CDR1 and CDR2 are LNHDA and SQIVND (reference sequence). CDR3 length: 13 amino acids. V lost 7 bases to trimming and J lost 5 bases; unmatched junction nucleotides: 3. The CDR3: CASTGQGAETQYF. Written as DNA, the CDR3 is TGTGCCAGTACCGGACAGGGGGCGGAGACCCAGTACTTC.

This clone has only one observation. The gene calls are TRBV19 and TRBJ1-2; D may be TRBD1 (5 bases). This CDR3 is built from 14 residues. The germline V and J ends were trimmed by 2 bases and 4 bases, with 11 bases remaining between them. CDR1 is LNHDA, CDR2 SQIVND, per germline (reference sequence). The CDR3 loop reads CASSISGNPYGYTF. The CDR3 DNA follows: TGTGCCAGTAGTATATCAGGGAATCCCTATGGCTACACCTTC.

This chain links TRBV6-5 with TRBJ2-7; tentative D call: TRBD1 (6 bases). Trimming cost V 6 bases and J 6 bases, with 15 bases left between them. From germline, CDR1 is MNHEY and CDR2 SVGAGI. The CDR3 has 13 residues. This chain's CDR3 is CASSQLQGGEQYV. CDR3 DNA sequence: TGTGCCAGCAGCCAATTACAGGGCGGCGAGCAGTACGTC.

The V call is TRBV28, the J call TRBJ1-2; 7 nucleotides line up with TRBD1. The junction had 10 bases not matched to a gene; V was cut back by 5 bases and J by 1 base. Germline V lookup: CDR1 MDHEN, CDR2 SYDVKM. This CDR3 is built from 16 residues. CDR3 DNA sequence: TGTGCCAGCAGTCCCCGGACAGGAAAGGTTAACTATGGCTACACCTTC. It is translated as CASSPRTGKVNYGYTF.

The chain links TRBV19 to TRBJ1-6; D call uncertain. The germline CDR1 and CDR2 sequences are LNHDA and SQIVND (reference sequence). The CDR3 is made up of 15 amino acids. Trimming took off 5 bases at V and 10 bases at J, with 18 bases between the two ends. Here the CDR3 reads CASSLSRVMESPLHF. CDR3 nucleotides: TGTGCCAGTAGTTTATCGAGGGTGATGGAATCACCCCTCCACTTT.

The chain has TRBV5-1 and TRBJ1-1; D may be TRBD1 (6 bases). There are 15 residues in the CDR3. Trimming shortened V by 1 base and J by 0 bases, and 10 bases separated the two germline ends. Germline assignment: CDR1 SGHRS and CDR2 YFSETQ. The chain's CDR3 is CASSLTGPLNTEAFF. CDR3 nucleotides: TGCGCCAGCAGCTTGACAGGGCCGCTGAACACTGAAGCTTTCTTT.

This clone was detected only a few times. V gene TRBV4-2 combines with J gene TRBJ2-5; 8 nucleotides align to TRBD2. Trimming cost V 0 bases and J 4 bases; bases outside gene matches: 7. Germline V gene data show CDR1 as LGHNA and CDR2 as YNFKEQ. The CDR3 is 16 residues long. CDR3 loop: CASSQDSFGRGETQYF. CDR3 nucleotide sequence: TGTGCCAGCAGCCAAGATTCCTTCGGGAGGGGAGAGACCCAGTACTTC.

The chain recombines TRBV11-2 with TRBJ2-2; 9 nucleotides agree with TRBD2. Germline lookup yields CDR1 SGHAT and CDR2 FQNNGV. There are 14 residues in the CDR3. V shed 5 bases, J shed 3 bases, and the junction held 1 base outside the gene matches. The CDR3 loop is CASSRLADTGELFF. The CDR3 nucleotides read TGTGCCAGCAGCCGACTAGCGGACACCGGGGAGCTGTTTTTT.

This chain uses TRBV3-1 (or the pseudogene TRBV3-2) with TRBJ2-1, with 12 positions matching TRBD2. Germline CDR1 LGHDT, CDR2 YNNKEL (reference sequence). The CDR3 contains 15 residues. Unmatched junction bases numbered 6, after V lost 6 bases and J lost 6 bases. CDR3 DNA sequence: TGTGCCAGCAGTCGCGGACTAGCGGGGTCCAATGAGCAGTTCTTC. Residues: CASSRGLAGSNEQFF.

The chain's CDR3 is CASSLRQGPDTQYF. The DNA of the CDR3 is TGTGCCAGCAGTTTAAGGCAGGGTCCAGATACGCAGTATTTT. V gene TRBV27 combines with J gene TRBJ2-3; weak D call: TRBD1 (5 bases). The V and J ends lost 2 bases and 4 bases respectively, with 10 bases between them. The CDR3 totals 14 residues. The germline CDR1 and CDR2 sequences are MNHEY and SMNVEV (reference sequence).

This clone has just a few counts. The V and J genes are TRBV7-8 and TRBJ2-3; D unresolved. CDR1 is SGHVS and CDR2 is FQNEAQ in the germline V gene. CDR3 size: 14 residues. The germline V and J ends were trimmed by 5 bases and 0 bases, with 9 bases remaining between them. The CDR3 nucleotides read TGTGCCAGCAGCCAACCCAGGAGCACAGATACGCAGTATTTT. Its protein product is CASSQPRSTDTQYF.

Written as DNA, the CDR3 is TGCGCCAGCAGCTTAGGGACAGGGAGGGGAAACACCATATATTTT. It yields the protein CASSLGTGRGNTIYF. V and J are TRBV5-1 and TRBJ1-3; 9 bases are a match to TRBD1. Germline-derived CDR1 and CDR2 are SGHRS and YFSETQ. The V and J ends lost 2 bases and 4 bases, in that order; junction bases with no gene match: 4. The CDR3 is 15 amino acids. The full variable domain, rest sourced from reference TRBV5-1 and TRBJ1-3, is KAGVTQTPRYLIKTRGQQVTLSCSPISGHRSVSWYQQTPGQGLQFLFEYFSETQRNKGNFPGRFSGRQFSNSRSEMNVSTLELGDSALYLCASSLGTGRGNTIYFGEGSWLTVV.

This clone was observed a single time. The V and J genes are TRBV5-1 and TRBJ1-2; D is ambiguous. The V and J ends lost 0 bases and 2 bases respectively, with 5 bases between them. Germline V gene sequence: CDR1 SGHRS, CDR2 YFSETQ. This CDR3 region has 13 residues. The CDR3 DNA sequence: TGCGCCAGCAGCTTGGCCCAGAACTATGGCTACACCTTC. Translating gives CASSLAQNYGYTF.

The rearrangement uses TRBV12-3 or TRBV12-4 and TRBJ2-7, with no clear D. V lost 3 bases and J lost 6, with 12 bases in between. CDR3 size: 13 residues. The CDR3 protein is CASSFKMLSEQYF. The CDR3 DNA sequence: TGTGCCAGCAGTTTCAAGATGTTGAGCGAGCAGTACTTC.

This clone occurred a few times. The V call is TRBV5-1, the J call TRBJ2-3; 7 nucleotides line up with TRBD1. The CDR3 runs to 15 residues. V was pared by 5 bases and J by 5 bases, with 11 bases of the junction left unmatched. Germline V gene sequence: CDR1 SGHRS, CDR2 YFSETQ. CDR3 coding DNA: TGCGCCAGCAGGATCGTGAGGGGGCAGGGAGATACGCAGTATTTT. This encodes CASRIVRGQGDTQYF.

The genes are TRBV28 and TRBJ1-4, with D possibly TRBD1 on 6 matching bases. Germline lookup yields CDR1 MDHEN and CDR2 SYDVKM. This CDR3 contains 15 residues. V lost 4 bases to trimming and J lost 7 bases, with 16 bases between them. CDR3 sequence: CASSSTAGVTEKLFF. The CDR3, as DNA: TGTGCCAGCAGTTCCACGGCAGGGGTAACTGAAAAACTGTTTTTT.

This clone has a handful of counts. The chain employs TRBV28 and TRBJ2-2, with D perhaps TRBD1 (5 bases). Trimming took off 5 bases at V and 2 bases at J, with 15 bases between the two ends. The CDR3 extends over 16 amino acids. Germline V gene lookup returns CDR1 MDHEN and CDR2 SYDVKM. CDR3 nucleotide sequence: TGTGCCAGCAGTACACAAGGGGCGTTTAACACCGGGGAGCTGTTTTTT. Protein sequence: CASSTQGAFNTGELFF.

The chain couples TRBV4-1 to TRBJ1-1; D is possibly TRBD1 (5 bases). There are 15 residues in the CDR3. The V gene lost 2 bases and the J gene lost 0 bases, with 10 bases spanning the gap. CDR1 and CDR2 (germline): MGHRA, YSYEKL. Here the CDR3 reads CASSQFGAVNTEAFF. The CDR3 DNA reads TGCGCCAGCAGCCAATTTGGGGCGGTGAACACTGAAGCTTTCTTT.

In this sample, this clone turned up once. CDR3 residues: CASSFAGDSTEAFF. CDR3 DNA sequence: TGCGCCAGCAGCTTTGCCGGGGACAGTACTGAAGCTTTCTTT. The V and J genes are TRBV5-1 and TRBJ1-1; 7 bases match TRBD1. V dropped 2 bases and J dropped 5; count of bases not matched to a gene: 6. Germline V gives CDR1 SGHRS, CDR2 YFSETQ. This CDR3 is built from 14 residues. The complete variable domain, with remaining parts taken from reference TRBV5-1 and TRBJ1-1, reads KAGVTQTPRYLIKTRGQQVTLSCSPISGHRSVSWYQQTPGQGLQFLFEYFSETQRNKGNFPGRFSGRQFSNSRSEMNVSTLELGDSALYLCASSFAGDSTEAFFGQGTRLTVV.

The gene calls are TRBV6-4 and TRBJ1-2, with D possibly TRBD1 on 5 matching bases. Per germline, CDR1 MRHNA and CDR2 SNTAGT. V was pared by 2 bases and J by 8 bases, with 9 bases between. CDR3 length: 12 residues. For the CDR3, the DNA is TGTGCCAGCAGTGACCAGGGCGGCGGCTACACCTTC. As protein: CASSDQGGGYTF.

The chain combines TRBV5-1 with TRBJ1-2; D is unresolved. CDR3 length equals 15 residues. V was shortened by 1 base and J by 6 bases, with 16 bases between the two germline ends. The germline CDR1 and CDR2 sequences are SGHRS and YFSETQ. The CDR3 nucleotides read TGCGCCAGCAGCTTGAACCCTGCACCTATGGATGGCTACACCTTC. Translated: CASSLNPAPMDGYTF.

This chain connects TRBV12-5 to TRBJ1-4; D unclear. The germline V gene has CDR1 LGHNT and CDR2 FRNRAP. The CDR3 consists of 16 residues. The germline V and J ends were trimmed by 6 bases and 6 bases, with 20 bases remaining between them. In nucleotides, the CDR3 is TGTGCTAGTGGCACCGGTATAGGCGGGCACTATGAAAAACTGTTTTTT. Residues: CASGTGIGGHYEKLFF.